This T cell receptor (beta chain) appears in the sequencing data of a study of shared clonotypes between healthy human individuals. Germline assignment: CDR1 SGHNT and CDR2 YYREEE (reference sequence). This CDR3 contains 14 residues. V gave up 0 bases and J gave up 5 bases, with 11 bases separating them. A split of CD4+ cells into CD45RA+ naive and CD45RA-negative memory subsets was performed. Ten or more counts support this clone. Clones were read by immunoSEQ multiplex PCR, and TCRdb kept only the in-frame ones, dropping some. This sample has about 1 million clones, with roughly 80% found just once.

The rearrangement uses TRBV5-4 and TRBJ1-1, with D tentatively TRBD1 (5 bases). Sequencing was performed on memory CD4+ T cells sorted from blood. As to subset: CD45RA-negative fraction. This TCR derives from a man younger than 30 in good health. CDR3 nucleotide sequence: TGTGCCAGCAGCTTGGGAGGGGCGGGGACTGAAGCTTTCTTT. This sequence encodes CASSLGGAGTEAFF.